This TCR beta chain appears in the sequencing data of a study of T cells expressing NK-cell markers. Study-wide background: It was sorted CD3+CD56+NKG2C+, CD3+CD56+NKG2C- and CD3+CD56-NKG2C+ T cells that supplied the TCR beta repertoires.

Study-wide results and caveats: Several donors showed these clonotypes also leading the CD3+CD56-NKG2C+ fraction.

The CDR3 is 13 amino acids. Germline loops: CDR1 LNHDA, CDR2 SQIVND (reference sequence). Notes on this clonotype: Its antigen is still unknown.

TCRdb reprocessed the 5' RACE reads and stores each CDR3 protein as one record, lacking DNA. This table holds about 180,000 distinct CDR3 sequences. V is TRBV19 and J is TRBJ2-3. What was sequenced was blood T cells: a sorted CD56 or NKG2C T cell subset, CD4+ or CD8+ T cells, or bulk PBMC T cells (not recorded which). The sequence was obtained from a woman between 18 and 70 years old in good health. This chain's CDR3 is CASSYDGTDTQYF. Supplemented by reference TRBV19 and TRBJ2-3, the full variable domain reads DGGITQSPKYLFRKEGQNVTLSCEQNLNHDAMYWYRQDPGQGLRLIYYSQIVNDFQKGDIAEGYSVSREKKESFPLTVTSAQKNPTAFYLCASSYDGTDTQYFGPGTRLTVL.